These 31 T cell receptor beta chains were all obtained from the same sample, sequenced in a study of blood T cell repertoires in COVID-19. Repertoires were generated with immunoSEQ multiplex PCR, while TCRdb's copy carries only in-frame clones and drops some. The sample lists 170,000 or so clones; around 73% were seen once. Sequencing was performed on PBMCs or T cells enriched from blood (not recorded which). The source is a woman in her 50s who had recovered from COVID-19.

The chain has TRBV7-8 and TRBJ2-7; 11 bases map to TRBD2. J gave up 2 bases and V 3 bases, and 9 bases lay outside the gene matches. The germline V gene encodes CDR1 SGHVS and CDR2 FQNEAQ. The CDR3 is 17 residues long. The DNA for the CDR3 is TGTGCCAGCAGCTTGGGCCTAGCGGGAGGCATGACCTACGAGCAGTACTTC. This encodes CASSLGLAGGMTYEQYF. Based on the CDR3 plus reference TRBV7-8 and TRBJ2-7, the full variable domain is GAGVSQSPRYKVAKRGQDVALRCDPISGHVSLFWYQQALGQGPEFLTYFQNEAQLDKSGLPSDRFFAERPEGSVSTLKIQRTQQEDSAVYLCASSLGLAGGMTYEQYFGPGTRLTVT.

CDR3 sequence: CASSQEAGGTPYEQYF. CDR3 DNA: TGTGCCAGCAGCCAAGAGGCGGGAGGGACTCCCTACGAGCAGTACTTC. The chain links TRBV4-2 to TRBJ2-7; TRBD2 matches at 9 bases. Germline V lookup: CDR1 LGHNA, CDR2 YNFKEQ. There are 16 residues in the CDR3. The V and J ends lost 0 bases and 2 bases, in that order; junction bases with no gene match: 5.

This clone came up once. This sequence joins TRBV10-3 and TRBJ2-1; D not resolved. Trimming pared 2 bases from V and 12 bases from J, leaving 11 bases between. The length of the CDR3 is 12 residues. Germline V gene sequence: CDR1 ENHRY, CDR2 SYGVKD. CDR3 sequence (DNA): TGTGCCATCAGTGAGGATCTGAGTAGGCAGTTCTTC. This gives the protein CAISEDLSRQFF.

As regards this clone: This same CDR3 is encoded by further DNA sequences in the sample. CDR3 bases: TGTGCCAGCAGCTTAATCAGGGATCAGCCCCAGCATTTT. Protein: CASSLIRDQPQHF. This chain joins TRBV11-2 and TRBJ1-5; TRBD1 might be the D (5 bases). Trimming pared 2 bases from V and 5 bases from J, leaving 7 bases between. The germline CDR1 and CDR2 sequences are SGHAT and FQNNGV. The CDR3 has 13 residues.

The genes are TRBV5-1 and TRBJ1-5; D not certain. CDR3 size: 14 residues. Deletions cut 0 bases from V and 5 bases from J, with 9 bases between. Per the germline V gene, CDR1 is SGHRS and CDR2 is YFSETQ. CDR3 region: CASSLDSGDQPQHF. CDR3 sequence (DNA): TGCGCCAGCAGCTTGGACAGCGGGGATCAGCCCCAGCATTTT.

This chain uses TRBV18 with TRBJ2-4; the match to TRBD1 covers 8 bases. Germline V gives CDR1 KGHSH, CDR2 LQKENI. The CDR3 is 15 residues long. Trimming removed 0 bases from V and 8 bases from J; junction bases left unmatched: 6. The CDR3 is CASSPPDRERHIQYF. DNA for the CDR3: TGTGCCAGCTCACCACCGGACAGGGAGAGGCACATTCAGTACTTC.

V is TRBV7-2 and J is TRBJ2-1; 7 bases align to TRBD2. From germline, CDR1 is SGHTA and CDR2 FQGNSA. Unmatched junction bases numbered 4, after V lost 6 bases and J lost 8 bases. The CDR3 totals 12 residues. In DNA form, the CDR3 reads TGTGCCAGCAGTCCGAGCGGGGATGAGCAGTTCTTC. This sequence encodes CASSPSGDEQFF.

This rearrangement joins TRBV5-1 to TRBJ2-5; D call uncertain. The germline CDR1 and CDR2 sequences are SGHRS and YFSETQ. The CDR3 is made up of 14 amino acids. V dropped 7 bases and J dropped 4 bases, with 17 bases sitting between them. CDR3 in DNA: TGCGCCAGCTCGACTCAATCCCCCCCAGAGACCCAGTACTTC. Translating it yields CASSTQSPPETQYF.

This clone appeared once. The gene calls are TRBV5-1 and TRBJ2-2, with unresolved D. The CDR3 has 16 amino acids. In germline, CDR1 is SGHRS, CDR2 YFSETQ. The V gene lost 3 bases and the J gene lost 5 bases, with 17 bases spanning the gap. CDR3 region: CASSSVVAAVTGELFF. In DNA form, the CDR3 reads TGCGCCAGCAGCTCGGTCGTCGCGGCAGTAACCGGGGAGCTGTTTTTT. The whole variable domain, remainder taken from reference TRBV5-1 and TRBJ2-2, is KAGVTQTPRYLIKTRGQQVTLSCSPISGHRSVSWYQQTPGQGLQFLFEYFSETQRNKGNFPGRFSGRQFSNSRSEMNVSTLELGDSALYLCASSSVVAAVTGELFFGEGSRLTVL.

This clone turned up a few times. The chain links TRBV7-2 to TRBJ2-7; 10 nucleotides line up with TRBD2. J lost 6 bases, V lost 2 bases, and 7 bases had no gene match. CDR3 size: 15 residues. Germline V gives CDR1 SGHTA, CDR2 FQGNSA. The CDR3 sequence: CASSLSSSGSSEQYF. CDR3 bases: TGTGCCAGCAGCTTATCTTCTAGCGGGAGCTCCGAGCAGTACTTC. Full variable domain (outside the CDR3, taken from reference TRBV7-2 and TRBJ2-7): GAGVSQSPSNKVTEKGKDVELRCDPISGHTALYWYRQSLGQGLEFLIYFQGNSAPDKSGLPSDRFSAERTGGSVSTLTIQRTQQEDSAVYLCASSLSSSGSSEQYFGPGTRLTVT.

V is TRBV28 and J is TRBJ2-7, with TRBD1 matching over 7 bases. Germline V gene sequence: CDR1 MDHEN, CDR2 SYDVKM. CDR3 length: 13 residues. Trimming at V came to 6 bases and at J to 4 bases, leaving 6 bases not matched to a gene. CDR3 in amino acids: CASSRRDSYEQYF. The CDR3 bases are TGTGCCAGCAGCCGCCGGGACAGTTACGAGCAGTACTTC.

This clone was picked up many times. The rearrangement uses TRBV6-2 or TRBV6-3 and TRBJ2-7; D might be TRBD2 (6 bases). The germline V and J ends were trimmed by 5 bases and 2 bases, with 10 bases remaining between them. CDR3 length equals 13 residues. Germline CDR1 and CDR2: MNHEY and SVGEGT. Here the CDR3 reads CASSTGLTYEQYF. CDR3 coding DNA: TGTGCCAGCAGTACGGGACTCACCTACGAGCAGTACTTC.

The gene calls are TRBV5-5 and TRBJ1-2; D is ambiguous. Germline lookup yields CDR1 SGHKS and CDR2 YYEKEE (reference sequence). Trimming pared 4 bases from V and 4 bases from J, leaving 17 bases between. The CDR3 has 15 amino acids. CDR3 protein: CASSPAGRAGYGYTF. The CDR3 DNA reads as TGTGCCAGCAGCCCCGCCGGACGGGCGGGCTATGGCTACACCTTC.

The chain recombines TRBV30 with TRBJ2-3; TRBD1 might be the D (6 bases). The V gene lost 4 bases and the J gene lost 4 bases, with 18 bases spanning the gap. Germline lookup yields CDR1 GTSNPN and CDR2 SVGIG (reference sequence). CDR3 length: 15 residues. This CDR3 is CAWNPTGLMSDTQYF. CDR3 bases: TGTGCCTGGAACCCTACAGGGCTCATGTCAGATACGCAGTATTTT.

The J gene is TRBJ1-2, the V gene TRBV29-1; 8 bases are a match to TRBD1. This CDR3 is built from 14 residues. Germline V gene data show CDR1 as SQVTM and CDR2 as ANQGSEA. The V segment lost 3 bases and the J segment 4 bases; nucleotides outside the gene matches: 7. The CDR3 DNA is TGCAGCGTTGAGGGACAGGCTGACCGCTATGGCTACACCTTC. Protein: CSVEGQADRYGYTF.

This chain uses TRBV5-1 with TRBJ2-5, with 8 bases identical to TRBD2. CDR3 size: 18 residues. Germline CDR1 is SGHRS and CDR2 is YFSETQ. Germline trimming cut 0 bases from V and 4 bases from J; bases unmatched to any gene: 14. Here the CDR3 reads CASSLARSGSGGRETQYF. The CDR3 DNA reads as TGCGCCAGCAGCTTGGCCCGAAGCGGGAGTGGTGGGCGAGAGACCCAGTACTTC.

This clone was picked up one time. The chain couples TRBV6-1 to TRBJ2-5, with a tentative D call TRBD1 (6 bases). Germline values: CDR1 MNHNS, CDR2 SASEGT. The germline V and J ends were trimmed by 0 bases and 4 bases, with 12 bases remaining between them. This CDR3 comprises 15 residues. This chain's CDR3 is CASSEAGAGGETQYF. Here the CDR3 DNA reads TGTGCCAGCAGTGAAGCGGGGGCTGGGGGAGAGACCCAGTACTTC.

J is TRBJ1-2 and V is TRBV2; 12 bases match TRBD1. The CDR3 has 16 amino acids. Losses at the gene ends were 4 bases for V and 5 bases for J; bases not matched to a gene: 8. The germline gives CDR1 SNHLY, CDR2 FYNNEI. In DNA form, the CDR3 reads TGTGCCAGCAGTGGGGGGACAGGGGGCGCCGAATATGGCTACACCTTC. As protein: CASSGGTGGAEYGYTF. Variable domain in full (rest from reference TRBV2 and TRBJ1-2): EPEVTQTPSHQVTQMGQEVILRCVPISNHLYFYWYRQILGQKVEFLVSFYNNEISEKSEIFDDQFSVERPDGSNFTLKIRSTKLEDSAMYFCASSGGTGGAEYGYTFGSGTRLTVV.

The V and J genes are TRBV4-1 and TRBJ2-1; 10 bases map to TRBD2. Germline lookup yields CDR1 MGHRA and CDR2 YSYEKL. The CDR3 length is 19 residues. The ends lost 1 base at V and 4 bases at J; junction bases unmatched: 13. The CDR3 loop reads CASSQAATPASGRYNEQFF. CDR3 coding DNA: TGCGCCAGCAGCCAAGCCGCAACCCCCGCTAGCGGGAGATACAATGAGCAGTTCTTC.

The chain carries TRBV11-2 and TRBJ2-3; 10 nucleotides line up with TRBD2. The CDR3 is made up of 18 amino acids. The V and J ends lost 0 bases and 0 bases, in that order; junction bases with no gene match: 6. The V gene's germline CDR1 is SGHAT and CDR2 FQNNGV. Here the CDR3 DNA reads TGTGCCAGCAGCTTAGATTTAGCGGGAGGTGGCAGCACAGATACGCAGTATTTT. Translation gives CASSLDLAGGGSTDTQYF.

This chain connects TRBV24-1 to TRBJ1-1, with D possibly matching TRBD1 (6 bases). This CDR3 spans 13 amino acids. V lost 7 bases and J 1 base, leaving 9 bases between the germline ends. Germline V gives CDR1 KGHDR, CDR2 SFDVKD. The CDR3 sequence: CATRGQTNTEAFF. For the CDR3, the DNA is TGTGCCACCAGAGGACAGACGAACACTGAAGCTTTCTTT.

The chain links TRBV30 to TRBJ1-2; 8 positions agree with TRBD1. With V trimmed by 1 base and J by 8 bases, 9 bases remained unmatched. From germline, CDR1 is GTSNPN and CDR2 SVGIG (reference sequence). The CDR3 spans 14 residues. CDR3 loop: CAWSGEDRVRGYTF. The CDR3 nucleotides read TGTGCCTGGAGTGGGGAGGACAGGGTACGGGGCTACACCTTC.

This chain connects TRBV7-2 to TRBJ2-3, with 8 bases matching TRBD2. This CDR3 comprises 17 residues. V was clipped by 7 bases and J by 4 bases; unmatched bases: 16. Germline lookup yields CDR1 SGHTA and CDR2 FQGNSA. CDR3 protein: CASTLGSPTREADTQYF. The CDR3 bases are TGTGCCAGCACCCTAGGGAGTCCCACGCGGGAGGCAGATACGCAGTATTTT.

This chain joins TRBV24-1 and TRBJ2-1; 13 nucleotides align to TRBD2. J was trimmed by 6 bases and V by 3 bases; bases with no gene match: 4. Germline V gene lookup returns CDR1 KGHDR and CDR2 SFDVKD. The CDR3 covers 16 residues. The CDR3 loop reads CATSDQLAGGGNEQFF. The CDR3 nucleotides are TGTGCCACCAGTGATCAACTAGCGGGAGGGGGCAATGAGCAGTTCTTC.

The gene calls are TRBV9 and TRBJ1-2; D is undetermined. The V gene's germline CDR1 is SGDLS and CDR2 YYNGEE. This CDR3 is built from 15 residues. V was trimmed by 0 bases and J by 0 bases, leaving 9 bases between them. The CDR3 DNA reads TGTGCCAGCAGCGTAGACGGGAGAACTAACTATGGCTACACCTTC. Encoded protein: CASSVDGRTNYGYTF.

This clone has more than one count but fewer than ten. The chain is built from TRBV5-6 and TRBJ2-7, with 7 bases matching TRBD2. This CDR3 comprises 15 residues. V trimming: 1 base; J trimming: 0 bases; junction bases outside the gene matches: 4. CDR1 and CDR2 (germline): SGHDT, YYEEEE. The CDR3 bases are TGTGCCAGCAGCTTGACGGGCGGGGGCTCCTACGAGCAGTACTTC. Translated: CASSLTGGGSYEQYF.

The chain employs TRBV28 and TRBJ2-1; TRBD2 agrees at 14 bases. In germline, CDR1 is MDHEN, CDR2 SYDVKM. The CDR3 runs 16 residues. V shed 2 bases, J shed 9 bases, and the junction held 6 bases outside the gene matches. The CDR3 protein is CASSLGAGTSGSEQFF. The CDR3 DNA follows: TGTGCCAGCAGTTTAGGAGCCGGGACTAGCGGGAGTGAGCAGTTCTTC.

The V gene is TRBV21-1, the J gene TRBJ1-1. TRBV21-1 is designated a pseudogene. The CDR3 contains 15 residues. CDR3 sequence: CASSTGEGENTEAFF. The CDR3 bases are TGTGCCAGCAGCACGGGGGAAGGGGAGAACACTGAAGCTTTCTTT.

This chain joins TRBV11-2 and TRBJ1-2; 7 nucleotides line up with TRBD1. From germline, CDR1 is SGHAT and CDR2 FQNNGV. The CDR3 is 15 residues long. J gave up 5 bases and V 7 bases, and 13 bases lay outside the gene matches. As DNA, the CDR3 is TGTGCCAGCACCCCCAGACAGGGCTATTTGTATGGCTACACCTTC. Protein sequence: CASTPRQGYLYGYTF.

The chain joins TRBV27 to TRBJ1-4; TRBD1 might be the D (6 bases). The length of the CDR3 is 14 residues. CDR1 and CDR2 (germline): MNHEY, SMNVEV (reference sequence). Trimming took 5 bases from V and 6 from J, leaving 13 bases between them. The CDR3 DNA reads TGTGCCAGCAGTCTAAAGCGGACAGATGAAAAACTGTTTTTT. It encodes CASSLKRTDEKLFF.

The CDR3 sequence: CASSPARGSFF. In DNA, the CDR3 is TGTGCCAGCAGTCCAGCCAGGGGAAGCTTCTTT. The gene calls are TRBV28 and TRBJ1-1, with D possibly matching TRBD1 (6 bases). Germline assignment: CDR1 MDHEN and CDR2 SYDVKM. V was shortened by 5 bases and J by 14 bases, with 15 bases between the two germline ends. The CDR3 runs to 11 residues.